A selection of T cell receptor beta chains follows, all from one sample in a study of blood T cells in healthy people across ages. Using its own MiXCR run on the 5' RACE reads, TCRdb lists one record per CDR3 protein. The data contain 750,000 to 1,000,000 distinct CDR3 sequences, under 35% of them singletons. This same sample was also taken into another study, of T cells of mothers and their children.

The material sequenced was blood. The receptors were gathered from a woman aged 40 to 50 in good health. Each CDR3 is given without its conserved first and last residue. Clone size is shown for a subset of rows, as once, few, many or a class of expanded clone.

j_gene	abundance	v_gene	CDR3aa
TRBJ2-7	many	TRBV7-9	ASSLIIGTGPSYEQY
TRBJ2-7	few	TRBV2	ASKVGEYEQY
TRBJ1-1	many	TRBV12-3/TRBV12-4	ASRVGTEAF
TRBJ2-1	.	TRBV5-1	ASSGTGLAGGLNEQF
TRBJ1-2	.	TRBV9	ASSVEVGFNGYT
TRBJ1-2	many	TRBV20-1	SAIGALYGYT
TRBJ1-5	.	TRBV5-5	ASSITGSQPQH
TRBJ2-7	many	TRBV29-1	SVGTGGAWGEQY
TRBJ2-2	.	TRBV4-3	ASSQARGSTGELF
TRBJ2-3	few	TRBV5-1	ASSSTGEGTDTQY
TRBJ2-6	many	TRBV7-2	ASRPGTGANVLT
TRBJ2-1	many	TRBV27	ASSPRGPGYNEQF
TRBJ1-5	.	TRBV7-2	ASSPQTTGRQPQH
TRBJ2-7	.	TRBV30	AWKGPQREQY
TRBJ1-1	many	TRBV7-2	ASTRGGNTEAF
TRBJ2-2	few	TRBV4-1	ASSQGIVRGGRTGELF
TRBJ2-3	.	TRBV18	ASSPDAGHTDTQY
TRBJ2-3	many	TRBV9	ASSPRRLVFPTDTQY
TRBJ2-7	few	TRBV7-2	ASSLDGTGASDEQY
TRBJ1-3	.	TRBV27	ASREAGGSGNTIY
TRBJ2-7	many	TRBV7-2	ASSLVLGGEQY
TRBJ2-3	.	TRBV28	ASRRGSGNRGTDTQY
TRBJ2-5	.	TRBV5-1	ASSLGPSTSGRETQY
TRBJ2-5	many	TRBV4-1	ASSQEFPDQETQY
TRBJ2-3	.	TRBV20-1	SARTVVSGPGSDTQY
TRBJ2-7	.	TRBV6-6	ASSSPPDCEQY
TRBJ1-2	many	TRBV29-1	SVGRQGNYGYT
TRBJ2-7	few	TRBV27	ASSPREGYGYEQY
TRBJ2-7	.	TRBV4-2	ASSLSSSIQGIYEQY
TRBJ2-5	few	TRBV3-1	ASSLRTFSQQETQY
TRBJ1-1	few	TRBV6-2/TRBV6-3	ASRADPGTEAF
TRBJ2-1	.	TRBV27	ASSTSGAVNEQF
TRBJ1-3	.	TRBV12-3/TRBV12-4	ASRTQGTISGNTIY
TRBJ2-7	many	TRBV7-9	ASSSNPPPRSEQY
TRBJ2-7	.	TRBV12-3/TRBV12-4	ASRPNPGQGLNEQY
TRBJ2-3	many	TRBV7-2	ASSYLGPTDTQY
TRBJ1-5	once	TRBV6-6	ASKRQSNQPQH